This is a list of T cell receptor beta chains from one sample in a study of shared clonotypes between healthy human individuals. The table came from immunoSEQ multiplex PCR; TCRdb's copy has only in-frame clones and leaves some out. The repertoire holds 2 million to 3 million clones, with roughly 93% as singletons. The sequencing input was naive CD4+ T cells from PBMCs. Receptors originate from a man aged 18 to 29 in good health. Some clones in this sample may be carry-over from other donors' samples. The CDR3 runs from the conserved cysteine through the conserved F or W. The order of the fields is CDR3 DNA, CDR3 protein, D gene, clone size, V gene, J gene. A D gene is named only where the DNA matches it firmly. Size is omitted from some rows. Given values are once, few, many or a class for expanded clones.

cdr3_nt: TGCGCCAGCAGCCAAGCGGCTCTAGTTGGGGCCGGGGCCAACGTCCTGACTTTC; cdr3_aa: CASSQAALVGAGANVLTF; d_call: NA; clone_size: NA; v_call: TRBV4-3; j_call: TRBJ2-6
cdr3_nt: TGTGCCAGCAGTGAACCCGGGACAGGACCCACCGGGGAGCTGTTTTTT; cdr3_aa: CASSEPGTGPTGELFF; d_call: TRBD1; clone_size: NA; v_call: TRBV25-1; j_call: TRBJ2-2
cdr3_nt: TGTGCCAGCAGTTACTCTCGCGAGCCTACAGATACGCAGTATTTT; cdr3_aa: CASSYSREPTDTQYF; d_call: NA; clone_size: NA; v_call: TRBV6-5; j_call: TRBJ2-3
cdr3_nt: TGTGCCAGCTCACCCCTACTAGCGGGAGTGTACACCGGGGAGCTGTTTTTT; cdr3_aa: CASSPLLAGVYTGELFF; d_call: TRBD2; clone_size: NA; v_call: TRBV18; j_call: TRBJ2-2
cdr3_nt: TGTGCCAGCAGCCCAGGGGAAGAGACCCAGTACTTC; cdr3_aa: CASSPGEETQYF; d_call: NA; clone_size: NA; v_call: TRBV28; j_call: TRBJ2-5
cdr3_nt: TGTGCCAGCTCACAAGGGAGCGGAGGCTACACCTTC; cdr3_aa: CASSQGSGGYTF; d_call: NA; clone_size: NA; v_call: TRBV18; j_call: TRBJ1-2
cdr3_nt: TGTGCCAGCAGTTTACCCGGGACAGACAACAATGAGCAGTTCTTC; cdr3_aa: CASSLPGTDNNEQFF; d_call: TRBD1; clone_size: NA; v_call: TRBV28; j_call: TRBJ2-1
cdr3_nt: TGTGCCAGTAGTAAGGGATACCCTACCTACGAGCAGTACTTC; cdr3_aa: CASSKGYPTYEQYF; d_call: NA; clone_size: NA; v_call: TRBV19; j_call: TRBJ2-7
cdr3_nt: TGCGCCAGCAGTGAGTCGAGGACAGGGCCAAATGGCTACACCTTC; cdr3_aa: CASSESRTGPNGYTF; d_call: TRBD1; clone_size: NA; v_call: TRBV10-1; j_call: TRBJ1-2
cdr3_nt: TGTGCCAGCAGCTTAGTGCAGGGGCAAGAGACCCAGTACTTC; cdr3_aa: CASSLVQGQETQYF; d_call: NA; clone_size: NA; v_call: TRBV11-2; j_call: TRBJ2-5
cdr3_nt: TGTGCCAGTAGTTCTCCCGGGCAGGGAACAACTAATGAAAAACTGTTTTTT; cdr3_aa: CASSSPGQGTTNEKLFF; d_call: NA; clone_size: NA; v_call: TRBV19; j_call: TRBJ1-4
cdr3_nt: TGTGCCAGCATTCCCGGGACAGGGGGAATTACTGAAGCTTTCTTT; cdr3_aa: CASIPGTGGITEAFF; d_call: TRBD1; clone_size: NA; v_call: TRBV6-1; j_call: TRBJ1-1
cdr3_nt: TGTGCCAGCAGTTGGGGCAGGGGTGGCAGCAATCAGCCCCAGCATTTT; cdr3_aa: CASSWGRGGSNQPQHF; d_call: NA; clone_size: NA; v_call: TRBV28; j_call: TRBJ1-5
cdr3_nt: TGTGCCAGCAGCCAACAGGGAGCAACTAATGAAAAACTGTTTTTT; cdr3_aa: CASSQQGATNEKLFF; d_call: NA; clone_size: NA; v_call: TRBV11-2; j_call: TRBJ1-4
cdr3_nt: TGTGCCACTCGAGGACTAGCGGGAGAGGAAACCGGGGAGCTGTTTTTT; cdr3_aa: CATRGLAGEETGELFF; d_call: TRBD2; clone_size: NA; v_call: TRBV25-1; j_call: TRBJ2-2
cdr3_nt: TGCGCTAGCAGCTTGGCCAGGGGGTCCTACGAGCAGTACTTC; cdr3_aa: CASSLARGSYEQYF; d_call: TRBD1; clone_size: NA; v_call: TRBV5-1; j_call: TRBJ2-7
cdr3_nt: TGCGCCACAGGAGGAGGGCCAAACTCCTACAATGAGCAGTTCTTC; cdr3_aa: CATGGGPNSYNEQFF; d_call: NA; clone_size: NA; v_call: TRBV4-1; j_call: TRBJ2-1
cdr3_nt: TGCAGCGTCACGGGACAGGCTGAAGGCTACACCTTC; cdr3_aa: CSVTGQAEGYTF; d_call: TRBD1; clone_size: few; v_call: TRBV29-1; j_call: TRBJ1-2
cdr3_nt: TGTGCCAGCAGCTTACAATTCCAGGGTACCTACGAGCAGTACTTC; cdr3_aa: CASSLQFQGTYEQYF; d_call: NA; clone_size: NA; v_call: TRBV7-6; j_call: TRBJ2-7
cdr3_nt: TGTGCCTGGAGTGGCCAGGGAAGGGATCCAACTAATGAAAAACTGTTTTTT; cdr3_aa: CAWSGQGRDPTNEKLFF; d_call: NA; clone_size: NA; v_call: TRBV30; j_call: TRBJ1-4
cdr3_nt: TGCGCCAGCGTCCTCACTAGCGGGGCCCTCAATGAGCAGTTCTTC; cdr3_aa: CASVLTSGALNEQFF; d_call: TRBD2; clone_size: NA; v_call: TRBV5-1; j_call: TRBJ2-1
cdr3_nt: TGTGCCAGCTCACCTACGTCCGGGGGCTACACCTTC; cdr3_aa: CASSPTSGGYTF; d_call: NA; clone_size: NA; v_call: TRBV18; j_call: TRBJ1-2
cdr3_nt: TGCGCCAGCAGCCAAGCCGGGAGGGCCACTGAGCAGTTCTTC; cdr3_aa: CASSQAGRATEQFF; d_call: TRBD2; clone_size: NA; v_call: TRBV4-3; j_call: TRBJ2-1
cdr3_nt: TGTGCCAGCTACGGGACTAGCGGGTACGAGCAGTACTTC; cdr3_aa: CASYGTSGYEQYF; d_call: TRBD2; clone_size: NA; v_call: TRBV6-5; j_call: TRBJ2-7
cdr3_nt: TGTGCCAGCAGTCCTCCTACTTATCGGGGCACTGAAGCTTTCTTT; cdr3_aa: CASSPPTYRGTEAFF; d_call: NA; clone_size: once; v_call: TRBV28; j_call: TRBJ1-1
cdr3_nt: TGTGCCAGCAGCCCAGGGACTAGTGCGCAGTATTTT; cdr3_aa: CASSPGTSAQYF; d_call: TRBD2; clone_size: once; v_call: TRBV7-3; j_call: TRBJ2-3
cdr3_nt: TGTGCCAGCAGCTTATTAGAGACCCAGTACTTC; cdr3_aa: CASSLLETQYF; d_call: NA; clone_size: NA; v_call: TRBV7-8; j_call: TRBJ2-5
cdr3_nt: TGTGCCAGCTCAGACAGCCACTCATCCTACAATGAGCAGTTCTTC; cdr3_aa: CASSDSHSSYNEQFF; d_call: NA; clone_size: NA; v_call: TRBV18; j_call: TRBJ2-1
cdr3_nt: TGTGCCACCGGGACAGGGGGCTCGTACGAGCAGTACTTC; cdr3_aa: CATGTGGSYEQYF; d_call: TRBD1; clone_size: NA; v_call: TRBV15; j_call: TRBJ2-7
cdr3_nt: TGTGCCAGCAGCCAAGACGGTCCCAGTCCCCTCCACTTT; cdr3_aa: CASSQDGPSPLHF; d_call: NA; clone_size: NA; v_call: TRBV14; j_call: TRBJ1-6
cdr3_nt: TGCGCCAGCAGCTTGGTTTTGAGCGGGGTGGAGACCCAGTACTTC; cdr3_aa: CASSLVLSGVETQYF; d_call: TRBD2; clone_size: NA; v_call: TRBV5-1; j_call: TRBJ2-5
cdr3_nt: TGTGCCAGCAGCCAGCCGGACGGACTAGAAGCTTTCTTT; cdr3_aa: CASSQPDGLEAFF; d_call: NA; clone_size: NA; v_call: TRBV14; j_call: TRBJ1-1
cdr3_nt: TGTGCCAGCAGCCGTGGGACATTTGACTATAGACAAGAGACCCAGTACTTC; cdr3_aa: CASSRGTFDYRQETQYF; d_call: NA; clone_size: NA; v_call: TRBV5-8; j_call: TRBJ2-5
cdr3_nt: TGCGCCAGCAGCTTGGTGTCAGGCAAAGAGACCCAGTACTTC; cdr3_aa: CASSLVSGKETQYF; d_call: NA; clone_size: NA; v_call: TRBV5-1; j_call: TRBJ2-5
cdr3_nt: TGTGCCATCAGTGAGTCTCCGACAGGGGAGTACAATGAGCAGTTCTTC; cdr3_aa: CAISESPTGEYNEQFF; d_call: TRBD1; clone_size: NA; v_call: TRBV10-3; j_call: TRBJ2-1
cdr3_nt: TGTGCCAGCAGCTTAGTAGGCATCAATGAGCAGTTCTTC; cdr3_aa: CASSLVGINEQFF; d_call: NA; clone_size: NA; v_call: TRBV7-3; j_call: TRBJ2-1
cdr3_nt: TGTGCCAGCAGCCAAGAAGCGACAGGGACCTACGAGCAGTACTTC; cdr3_aa: CASSQEATGTYEQYF; d_call: TRBD1; clone_size: once; v_call: TRBV4-2; j_call: TRBJ2-7
cdr3_nt: TGCGCCAGCAGCTTGGTGGGCGGCTTGGCTAACTATGGCTACACCTTC; cdr3_aa: CASSLVGGLANYGYTF; d_call: NA; clone_size: NA; v_call: TRBV5-1; j_call: TRBJ1-2
cdr3_nt: TGTGCCAGCAGCTGGACAGTTCTCACCGAGCAGTACTTC; cdr3_aa: CASSWTVLTEQYF; d_call: NA; clone_size: NA; v_call: TRBV7-2; j_call: TRBJ2-7
cdr3_nt: TGTGCCAGCAGCTACACCCGACTAGCGGGAGGGCCTGAACACGGGGAGCTGTTTTTT; cdr3_aa: CASSYTRLAGGPEHGELFF; d_call: TRBD2; clone_size: NA; v_call: TRBV7-3; j_call: TRBJ2-2
cdr3_nt: TGTGCCAGCAAGCCGCCCAGGGTTCCGAACACTGAAGCTTTCTTT; cdr3_aa: CASKPPRVPNTEAFF; d_call: NA; clone_size: NA; v_call: TRBV19; j_call: TRBJ1-1
cdr3_nt: TGTGCCAGCAGTTTGGGGACAGGGGCCTATGGCTACACCTTC; cdr3_aa: CASSLGTGAYGYTF; d_call: TRBD1; clone_size: NA; v_call: TRBV27; j_call: TRBJ1-2
cdr3_nt: TGTGCCAGCCATCTTGGGGTTATGAACACTGAAGCTTTCTTT; cdr3_aa: CASHLGVMNTEAFF; d_call: NA; clone_size: NA; v_call: TRBV7-9; j_call: TRBJ1-1
cdr3_nt: TGCGCCAGCAGTCTCGGACAGGGCTCGAACACCGGGGAGCTGTTTTTT; cdr3_aa: CASSLGQGSNTGELFF; d_call: TRBD1; clone_size: NA; v_call: TRBV4-3; j_call: TRBJ2-2
cdr3_nt: TGCGCCAGCAGCTTGGGGGACCCGAGACACGAGCAGTACTTC; cdr3_aa: CASSLGDPRHEQYF; d_call: NA; clone_size: once; v_call: TRBV5-1; j_call: TRBJ2-7
cdr3_nt: TGTGCCAGCAGCTTAGGCAGGTACACTGAAGCTTTCTTT; cdr3_aa: CASSLGRYTEAFF; d_call: NA; clone_size: NA; v_call: TRBV7-8; j_call: TRBJ1-1
cdr3_nt: TGTGCCAGCAGCCCGCTACTAGGCGGCGAGCAGTACTTC; cdr3_aa: CASSPLLGGEQYF; d_call: NA; clone_size: NA; v_call: TRBV7-3; j_call: TRBJ2-7
cdr3_nt: TGTGCCAGCAGCCTAGCAAAATGGGGGGCCATGGGCACCGGGGAGCTGTTTTTT; cdr3_aa: CASSLAKWGAMGTGELFF; d_call: NA; clone_size: NA; v_call: TRBV11-3; j_call: TRBJ2-2
cdr3_nt: TGCGCCAATCAGGGGGACGGTAATCAGCCCCAGCATTTT; cdr3_aa: CANQGDGNQPQHF; d_call: TRBD1; clone_size: NA; v_call: TRBV4-3; j_call: TRBJ1-5
cdr3_nt: TGTGCCAGCAGTTCGCCTAACAGGGTTGGCTACACCTTC; cdr3_aa: CASSSPNRVGYTF; d_call: NA; clone_size: once; v_call: TRBV28; j_call: TRBJ1-2
cdr3_nt: TGTGCCAGCAGTACAGCCGAATCAAGAAACTATGGCTACACCTTC; cdr3_aa: CASSTAESRNYGYTF; d_call: NA; clone_size: NA; v_call: TRBV28; j_call: TRBJ1-2
cdr3_nt: TGTGCCAGCAGCCTGCTTGGGGTAGATACGCAGTATTTT; cdr3_aa: CASSLLGVDTQYF; d_call: NA; clone_size: NA; v_call: TRBV7-2; j_call: TRBJ2-3